A selection of T cell receptor beta chains follows, all from one sample in a study of control samples from healthy donors and cancer patients. Libraries were prepared by immunoSEQ multiplex PCR; TCRdb keeps only in-frame clonotypes and omits some of them. The profile shows 390,000 or so clones, more than 80% of them singletons. The sample consisted of PBMCs. The source is a middle-aged man with head and neck cancer. Each CDR3 is given with its conserved first and last residue. The D gene is left open where the match is weak. Some rows mark clone size as missing; the rest say once, few, many or name a class of expanded clone.

V	D	size	J	CDR3	DNA
TRBV28	-	-	TRBJ1-6	CASSFIRISSPLHF	TGTGCCAGCAGTTTCATTCGGATTTCTTCACCCCTCCACTTT
TRBV3-1/TRBV3-2	TRBD2	-	TRBJ2-3	CASRRAGVGDTQYF	TGTGCCAGCAGAAGAGCGGGGGTCGGAGATACGCAGTATTTT
TRBV7-2	-	-	TRBJ1-3	CASSLAGTGNTIYF	TGTGCCAGCAGCTTAGCAGGGACTGGAAACACCATATATTTT
TRBV6-5	-	-	TRBJ1-5	CASSNRWDSNQPQHF	TGTGCCAGCAGTAATAGGTGGGATAGCAATCAGCCCCAGCATTTT
TRBV28	-	-	TRBJ1-1	CASSTTRGWNTEAFF	TGTGCCAGCAGTACCACGCGGGGGTGGAACACTGAAGCTTTCTTT
TRBV11-1	-	-	TRBJ2-7	CASSGGRGPYEQYF	TGTGCCAGCAGCGGGGGGCGGGGACCCTACGAGCAGTACTTC
TRBV5-6	-	-	TRBJ2-7	CASSLGDGGYEQYF	TGTGCCAGCAGCTTGGGGGACGGAGGCTACGAGCAGTACTTC
TRBV3-1/TRBV3-2	-	-	TRBJ2-3	CASRGVFQSPDTQYF	TGTGCCAGCAGGGGAGTCTTCCAGAGCCCAGATACGCAGTATTTT
TRBV28	-	-	TRBJ1-6	CASSPNLSSYNSPLHF	TGTGCCAGCAGTCCCAACCTGAGCTCCTATAATTCACCCCTCCACTTT
TRBV2	-	-	TRBJ2-2	CASSRGGANTGELFF	TGTGCCAGCAGTAGAGGCGGGGCGAACACCGGGGAGCTGTTTTTT
TRBV9	TRBD2	-	TRBJ2-3	CASSVGARLAGVTDTQYF	TGTGCCAGCAGCGTAGGAGCCCGACTAGCGGGGGTCACAGATACGCAGTATTTT
TRBV6-2/TRBV6-3	-	-	TRBJ1-1	CASSPRGKEGTEAFF	TGTGCCAGCAGCCCGAGGGGGAAAGAAGGCACTGAAGCTTTCTTT
TRBV19	-	-	TRBJ1-5	CASSMGGVGQPQHF	TGTGCCAGTAGTATGGGGGGAGTAGGTCAGCCCCAGCATTTT
TRBV24-1	-	-	TRBJ2-3	CATSEAAEVPDTQYF	TGTGCCACCAGTGAGGCAGCCGAGGTTCCAGATACGCAGTATTTT
TRBV5-3	-	-	TRBJ2-5	CARSLLDSAGETQYF	TGTGCCAGAAGCTTACTGGACTCCGCGGGGGAGACCCAGTACTTC
TRBV18	-	-	TRBJ2-6	CASSPRGKGGANVLTF	TGTGCCAGCTCACCAAGGGGTAAAGGTGGGGCCAACGTCCTGACTTTC
TRBV29-1	TRBD1	-	TRBJ1-5	CSGSTGLGQPQHF	TGCAGCGGATCGACAGGGTTGGGTCAGCCCCAGCATTTT
TRBV25-1	-	-	TRBJ2-7	CASSAADTYEQYF	TGTGCCAGCAGTGCTGCGGATACCTACGAGCAGTACTTC
TRBV19	TRBD2	-	TRBJ2-7	CASSPGLAGKNEQYF	TGTGCCAGTAGTCCCGGACTAGCGGGGAAAAACGAGCAGTACTTC
TRBV30	-	-	TRBJ1-4	CAWSVQVGVANEKLFF	TGTGCCTGGAGTGTACAAGTTGGTGTTGCCAATGAAAAACTGTTTTTT
TRBV5-1	-	-	TRBJ2-1	CASSFGHEPYNEQFF	TGCGCCAGCAGCTTTGGACATGAACCCTACAATGAGCAGTTCTTC
TRBV28	TRBD1	-	TRBJ2-7	CASRLIDRVGAEQYF	TGTGCCAGCAGACTCATAGACAGGGTTGGGGCCGAGCAGTACTTC
TRBV29-1	-	few	TRBJ2-1	CSAPGGGVSYNEQFF	TGCAGCGCCCCAGGGGGGGGAGTCTCTTACAATGAGCAGTTCTTC
TRBV27	-	-	TRBJ2-7	CASSLGHDQYF	TGTGCCAGCAGTTTGGGACACGATCAGTACTTC
TRBV6-6	-	-	TRBJ2-7	CASSYSRGEQYF	TGTGCCAGCAGTTACTCTCGTGGCGAGCAGTACTTC
TRBV28	TRBD1	-	TRBJ1-1	CASSILGQMNTEAFF	TGTGCCAGCAGTATTCTGGGACAGATGAACACTGAAGCTTTCTTT
TRBV6-5	-	-	TRBJ1-4	CASRRGAAFNEKLFF	TGTGCCAGCAGACGAGGTGCAGCCTTCAATGAAAAACTGTTTTTT
TRBV4-2	-	-	TRBJ1-6	CASSQVYRGEGSPLHF	TGTGCCAGCAGCCAAGTCTATCGAGGGGAGGGATCACCCCTCCACTTT
TRBV7-2	TRBD2	-	TRBJ2-2	CASSPKTSRWSGELFF	TGTGCCAGCAGCCCGAAGACTAGCCGGTGGAGCGGGGAGCTGTTTTTT
TRBV18	TRBD1	-	TRBJ2-3	CASSRLTGGRYSSTDTQYF	TGTGCCAGCTCCCGACTTACAGGGGGCAGGTATTCTAGCACAGATACGCAGTATTTT
TRBV27	TRBD1	-	TRBJ2-7	CASSLDRANYEQYF	TGTGCCAGCAGTCTGGACAGGGCTAACTACGAGCAGTACTTC
TRBV2	-	-	TRBJ2-7	CASIPGLGLGEQYF	TGTGCCAGCATCCCGGGGCTGGGTTTAGGTGAGCAGTACTTC
TRBV19	TRBD2	-	TRBJ2-1	CASTLQPGLAGTEQFF	TGTGCCAGTACACTCCAACCGGGACTAGCGGGAACTGAGCAGTTCTTC
TRBV4-3	TRBD1	-	TRBJ2-2	CASRPGQSNTGELFF	TGCGCCAGCCGCCCGGGACAGTCGAACACCGGGGAGCTGTTTTTT
TRBV7-2	-	-	TRBJ2-5	CASSLAGWEETQYF	TGTGCCAGCAGCTTAGCGGGATGGGAAGAGACCCAGTACTTC
TRBV5-1	-	few	TRBJ1-1	CASSLVRASEAFF	TGCGCATCAAGCTTGGTAAGAGCCTCTGAAGCTTTCTTT
TRBV19	TRBD1	-	TRBJ2-1	CASSPQGMLYNEQFF	TGTGCCAGTAGTCCACAGGGGATGTTATACAATGAGCAGTTCTTC
TRBV7-9	-	-	TRBJ1-1	CASSLGSGAEAFF	TGTGCCAGCAGCTTAGGTTCCGGGGCTGAAGCTTTCTTT
TRBV7-9	TRBD1	-	TRBJ2-5	CASSFAGTGGHQETQYF	TGTGCCAGCAGCTTCGCCGGGACAGGGGGTCACCAAGAGACCCAGTACTTC
TRBV4-2	TRBD2	-	TRBJ2-2	CASSPGGGNTGELFF	TGTGCCAGCAGCCCGGGGGGAGGGAACACCGGGGAGCTGTTTTTT
TRBV20-1	TRBD2	-	TRBJ2-5	CSASKGAGAETQYF	TGCAGTGCTAGTAAAGGGGCGGGAGCGGAGACCCAGTACTTC
TRBV29-1	-	-	TRBJ1-4	CSGRLGEKLFF	TGCAGCGGGAGGCTGGGTGAAAAACTGTTTTTT
TRBV19	TRBD1	-	TRBJ2-7	CASSMGDSDIYEQYF	TGTGCCAGTAGTATGGGGGACAGTGATATATACGAGCAGTACTTC